This entry lists 24 T cell receptor beta chains sequenced from one sample in a study of OX40 agonist ivuxolimab in advanced cancers. The method was immunoSEQ multiplex PCR; TCRdb's version includes in-frame clones alone and lacks a portion of them. The data hold roughly 60,000 clones, with under 95% observed a single time. This material consisted of CD4+ or CD8+ T cells sorted from blood, taken in a trial of the OX40 agonist ivuxolimab. All receptors derive from an adult with an advanced solid tumor such as melanoma, head and neck, liver or kidney cancer.

V and J are TRBV13 and TRBJ2-1, with D possibly being TRBD1 (6 bases). There are 17 residues in the CDR3. V shed 2 bases and J shed 4 bases, with 18 bases lying between them. Germline CDR1 reads PRHDT; CDR2 reads FYEKMQ (reference sequence). CDR3 loop: CASSLFARPGTYNEQFF. Here the CDR3 DNA reads TGTGCCAGCAGCTTATTCGCCCGCCCGGGGACATACAATGAGCAGTTCTTC.

The chain couples TRBV6-4 to TRBJ2-2; TRBD1 matches 8 bases. The CDR3 loop spans 16 amino acids. In germline, CDR1 is MRHNA, CDR2 SNTAGT. J lost 4 bases, V lost 2 bases, and 6 bases had no gene match. Written as DNA, the CDR3 is TGTGCCAGCAGTGACCTCGGGACAGGTCTCACCGGGGAGCTGTTTTTT. As protein: CASSDLGTGLTGELFF.

CDR3 DNA: TGTGCCAGCAGCCCCCCCCGGGACGGGCTTATTGATGCCCAGTACTTC. Translated, it gives CASSPPRDGLIDAQYF. The rearrangement uses TRBV21-1 and TRBJ2-5. TRBV21-1 is a known pseudogene. This CDR3 region has 16 residues.

The genes are TRBV6-5 and TRBJ2-7; 14 positions agree with TRBD2. V gave up 6 bases and J gave up 4 bases; unmatched junction bases: 5. Germline V gene lookup returns CDR1 MNHEY and CDR2 SVGAGI. CDR3 length equals 15 residues. Written as DNA, the CDR3 is TGTGCCAGCAGATACGGGACTAGCGGGAGTTACGAGCAGTACTTC. Amino acid sequence: CASRYGTSGSYEQYF.

The chain links TRBV9 to TRBJ2-5; D is undetermined. Germline-derived CDR1 and CDR2 are SGDLS and YYNGEE. This CDR3 region has 14 residues. The germline V and J ends were trimmed by 0 bases and 2 bases, with 8 bases remaining between them. CDR3 bases: TGTGCCAGCAGCGTAGAGTATGCGCAAGAGACCCAGTACTTC. This encodes CASSVEYAQETQYF.

The gene calls are TRBV7-9 and TRBJ2-2; 9 bases line up with TRBD2. Germline CDR1 SEHNR, CDR2 FQNEAQ (reference sequence). V was pared by 4 bases and J by 0 bases, with 9 bases of the junction left unmatched. This CDR3 region has 18 residues. The CDR3 loop reads CASSSRGGRASNTGELFF. The CDR3 DNA reads TGTGCCAGCAGCTCCAGGGGCGGGAGGGCCTCGAACACCGGGGAGCTGTTTTTT. Full variable domain (rest looked up from reference TRBV7-9 and TRBJ2-2): DTGVSQNPRHKITKRGQNVTFRCDPISEHNRLYWYRQTLGQGPEFLTYFQNEAQLEKSRLLSDRFSAERPKGSFSTLEIQRTEQGDSAMYLCASSSRGGRASNTGELFFGEGSRLTVL.

This rearrangement joins TRBV7-3 to TRBJ2-2; D not resolved. V shed 5 bases and J shed 4 bases, with 11 bases lying between them. Germline lookup yields CDR1 SGHTA and CDR2 FQGTGA. The length of the CDR3 is 14 residues. CDR3 sequence (DNA): TGTGCCAGCAGCAGAAATATGGTCACCGGGGAGCTGTTTTTT. It translates to CASSRNMVTGELFF.

This chain uses TRBV6-5 with TRBJ1-2; 7 bases align to TRBD1. Germline V gene sequence: CDR1 MNHEY, CDR2 SVGAGI. This CDR3 contains 15 residues. V shed 0 bases, J shed 5 bases, and the junction held 6 bases outside the gene matches. CDR3 loop: CASSYSRGQGYGYTF. The CDR3 DNA sequence: TGTGCCAGCAGTTACTCGAGGGGGCAGGGATATGGCTACACCTTC.

The chain combines TRBV27 with TRBJ2-3, with TRBD2 matching over 9 bases. Germline V CDR1 and CDR2: MNHEY, SMNVEV (reference sequence). The V and J ends lost 6 bases and 2 bases, in that order; junction bases with no gene match: 6. CDR3 length: 15 amino acids. DNA of the CDR3: TGTGCCAGCAGAGAACTAGCGGGTTCCACAGATACGCAGTATTTT. Translated: CASRELAGSTDTQYF.

This rearrangement joins TRBV5-6 to TRBJ2-3; unclear D gene. The CDR3 has 12 residues. Germline CDR1 reads SGHDT; CDR2 reads YYEEEE. Trimming removed 1 base at V and 7 bases at J, with 7 bases between. In DNA form, the CDR3 reads TGTGCCAGCAGCTTGTTTCAGTATACGCAGTATTTT. Amino acid sequence: CASSLFQYTQYF.

This chain joins TRBV19 and TRBJ1-5; 8 bases align to TRBD1. CDR3 length: 14 residues. The germline CDR1 and CDR2 sequences are LNHDA and SQIVND (reference sequence). V lost 5 bases to trimming and J lost 2 bases; unmatched junction nucleotides: 2. Here the CDR3 reads CASSPGGGNQPQHF. The CDR3 region has the DNA TGTGCCAGTAGTCCAGGGGGCGGCAATCAGCCCCAGCATTTT.

With respect to this clone: Mismatch with germline at one junction end may stem from a read error. The chain employs TRBV7-9 and TRBJ1-1; 7 positions agree with TRBD1. The CDR3 is 14 amino acids. From germline, CDR1 is SEHNR and CDR2 FQNEAQ (reference sequence). This CDR3 is CASSSTGLKTEAFF. The CDR3 DNA reads TGTGCCAGCAGCTCGACAGGGTTGAAGACTGAAGCTTTCTTT.

V usage is TRBV14 and J usage is TRBJ2-1, with 12 nucleotides matching TRBD2. Looked up from germline, CDR1 is SGHDN and CDR2 is FVKESK. The CDR3 runs 16 residues. Germline trimming cut 6 bases from V and 9 bases from J; bases unmatched to any gene: 12. For the CDR3, the DNA is TGTGCCAGCAGTCCGACTAGCGGGAGTGGGTCGGGTGAGCAGTTCTTC. This gives the protein CASSPTSGSGSGEQFF.

The chain carries TRBV11-3 and TRBJ2-3; 10 bases match TRBD1. The CDR3 runs to 13 residues. Germline V CDR1 and CDR2: SGHNT, YENEEA. Trimming removed 10 bases from V and 7 bases from J; junction bases left unmatched: 8. The CDR3 coding sequence is TGTGCCATTGGGGACAGGGGAGGATATACGCAGTATTTT. Its protein is CAIGDRGGYTQYF. The full variable domain, completed using reference TRBV11-3 and TRBJ2-3, is EAGVVQSPRYKIIEKKQPVAFWCNPISGHNTLYWYLQNLGQGPELLIRYENEEAVDDSQLPKDRFSAERLKGVDSTLKIQPAELGDSAVYLCAIGDRGGYTQYFGPGTRLTVL.

J is TRBJ1-3 and V is TRBV15, with unresolved D. CDR3 length equals 14 residues. Germline V gene sequence: CDR1 LNHNV, CDR2 YYDKDF (reference sequence). The V and J ends lost 1 base and 2 bases respectively, with 6 bases between them. CDR3 DNA: TGTGCCACCAGCAGAGTTGGGGCTGGAAACACCATATATTTT. Its translation: CATSRVGAGNTIYF.

This chain joins TRBV7-2 and TRBJ2-3; D uncertain. Trimming took 2 bases from V and 0 from J, leaving 9 bases between them. CDR1 is SGHTA and CDR2 is FQGNSA in the germline V gene. The CDR3 is made up of 15 amino acids. CDR3 DNA sequence: TGTGCCAGCAGCTTAAGTAGACCTAGCACAGATACGCAGTATTTT. Protein product: CASSLSRPSTDTQYF. The whole variable domain, filled in from reference TRBV7-2 and TRBJ2-3, reads GAGVSQSPSNKVTEKGKDVELRCDPISGHTALYWYRQSLGQGLEFLIYFQGNSAPDKSGLPSDRFSAERTGGSVSTLTIQRTQQEDSAVYLCASSLSRPSTDTQYFGPGTRLTVL.

The J gene is TRBJ1-1, the V gene TRBV25-1; D gene ambiguous. The germline V and J ends were trimmed by 2 bases and 1 base, with 8 bases remaining between them. The CDR3 sequence is 14 residues long. Germline V CDR1 and CDR2: MGHDK, SYGVNS. The CDR3 nucleotides are TGTGCCAGCAGTGAACCGGGAGGGAACACTGAAGCTTTCTTT. This gives the protein CASSEPGGNTEAFF.

The V and J genes are TRBV4-1 and TRBJ2-4; D is uncertain. The V end was cut by 4 bases, the J end by 3 bases, with 13 bases between. Germline V lookup: CDR1 MGHRA, CDR2 YSYEKL. This CDR3 is 15 amino acids long. CDR3 sequence (DNA): TGCGCCAGCAGCCCCTCCCATGCTTTCAAAAACATTCAGTACTTC. Translating it yields CASSPSHAFKNIQYF.

The rearrangement links TRBV29-1 to TRBJ1-1; D may be TRBD1 (6 bases). Germline values: CDR1 SQVTM, CDR2 ANQGSEA. V lost 4 bases and J lost 0, with 9 bases in between. The CDR3 is 13 amino acids. The chain's CDR3 is CSVGQGLNTEAFF. The CDR3 nucleotides read TGCAGCGTTGGTCAGGGGCTGAACACTGAAGCTTTCTTT.

The rearrangement uses TRBV30 and TRBJ1-5; 7 positions match TRBD1. The CDR3 is 14 residues long. Germline CDR1 is GTSNPN and CDR2 is SVGIG (reference sequence). With 0 bases clipped from V and 4 bases from J, the junction kept 3 bases outside the gene matches. This CDR3 is CAWSVATGNQPQHF. DNA for the CDR3: TGTGCCTGGAGTGTAGCGACAGGGAATCAGCCCCAGCATTTT.

The chain uses TRBV28 and TRBJ2-2; D uncertain. Trimming left V 4 bases short and J 6 bases short, with 6 bases between. Germline V gives CDR1 MDHEN, CDR2 SYDVKM. The CDR3 covers 12 residues. The CDR3 here is CASSSSPGELFF. The DNA for the CDR3 is TGTGCCAGCAGTTCCAGCCCCGGGGAGCTGTTTTTT. Using reference TRBV28 and TRBJ2-2 for the parts outside the CDR3, the full variable domain is DVKVTQSSRYLVKRTGEKVFLECVQDMDHENMFWYRQDPGLGLRLIYFSYDVKMKEKGDIPEGYSVSREKKERFSLILESASTNQTSMYLCASSSSPGELFFGEGSRLTVL.

V gene TRBV30 combines with J gene TRBJ1-1; no definite D call. Trimming stripped 5 bases from V and 10 bases from J, with 14 bases between. CDR3 length equals 11 residues. Germline V gives CDR1 GTSNPN, CDR2 SVGIG (reference sequence). The CDR3 DNA reads as TGTGCCTGGGGAGAAGCACCTTCAGCTTTCTTT. The encoded protein is CAWGEAPSAFF.

The chain recombines TRBV4-1 with TRBJ1-3; D gene unclear. From germline, CDR1 is MGHRA and CDR2 YSYEKL. The V gene lost 1 base and the J gene lost 4 bases, with 8 bases spanning the gap. CDR3 length: 14 amino acids. CDR3 in amino acids: CASSQGILGNTIYF. Written as DNA, the CDR3 is TGCGCCAGCAGCCAAGGGATCCTGGGAAACACCATATATTTT.

For this clone: Other DNA sequences from this sample encode an identical CDR3 as well. This rearrangement joins TRBV18 to TRBJ1-1; TRBD1 might be the D (5 bases). Germline CDR1 is KGHSH and CDR2 is LQKENI. The CDR3 loop spans 13 amino acids. V was shortened by 3 bases and J by 1 base, with 6 bases between the two germline ends. CDR3 sequence (DNA): TGTGCCAGCTCACCCGGACAGAACACTGAAGCTTTCTTT. Protein sequence: CASSPGQNTEAFF.